The rows below give T cell receptor beta chains drawn from one sample of a study of blood T cells in healthy people across ages. TCRdb recomputed calls from the 5' RACE reads with MiXCR, one row per CDR3 protein. The repertoire holds 630,000 or so distinct CDR3 sequences, with about 32% as singletons. Sequences were obtained from blood. These receptors all stem from a woman aged 80 or over in good health. Both conserved end residues are part of each CDR3. Fields, in order: clone size, D gene, V gene, CDR3 protein. The D gene is left open where the match is weak. Size is omitted from some rows. Given values are once, few, many or a class for expanded clones.

- | TRBD2 | TRBV6-4 | CASSDSNSGSGTDTLYF
- | - | TRBV5-6 | CASSLPGEGGYTF
many | TRBD1 | TRBV10-3 | CAISELEGAIAGYTF
- | - | TRBV24-1 | CATSVDNRDYNEQYF
many | TRBD2 | TRBV6-6 | CASSYPGGQETQYF
- | TRBD2 | TRBV6-2/TRBV6-3 | CASRPPGLVNIQYF
- | TRBD1 | TRBV25-1 | CASSEMTGALEKLFF
many | TRBD1 | TRBV18 | CASSPTWDSNYEQYF
- | - | TRBV4-3 | CASSQDGRYEQYF
many | TRBD1 | TRBV12-3/TRBV12-4 | CASSPDRGGYGYTF
few | - | TRBV5-1 | CTSSLGERGYGYTF
- | - | TRBV20-1 | CSARDRYISTDTQYF
few | - | TRBV9 | CASSPIDSSYNSPLHF
many | - | TRBV6-6 | CASSYRETQYF
many | TRBD2 | TRBV3-1 | CASSQGLAGEETQYF
many | - | TRBV12-3/TRBV12-4 | CASSTYNGGEQYF
- | - | TRBV11-2 | CASSLAGAAQYF
many | - | TRBV12-3/TRBV12-4 | CASNWNDFDEQFF
- | TRBD1 | TRBV10-2 | CASIPGGGTEAFF
- | - | TRBV4-2 | CASSQDGDNSGANVLTF
many | - | TRBV12-3/TRBV12-4 | CASTQRAGAEAFF
- | TRBD1 | TRBV9 | CASSVGQGATEAFF
- | - | TRBV12-3/TRBV12-4 | CASSLGLSGNTIYF
once | TRBD1 | TRBV27 | CASIPDRDSYEQYF
many | - | TRBV6-6 | CASSYQDGSYEQYF
few | - | TRBV7-2 | CASSMGSGLGKLFF
many | TRBD1 | TRBV5-1 | CASSRNPGQGGHEKLFF
many | TRBD1 | TRBV4-3 | CASSQGQGDGNSPLHF
- | TRBD2 | TRBV10-3 | CAIGTSGTQETQYF
- | TRBD1 | TRBV2 | CASSEAGGAGTEAFF
many | - | TRBV12-3/TRBV12-4 | CASSPLKGTGSNEQFF
many | TRBD1 | TRBV7-9 | CASSPDRGSNNEQFF
- | TRBD2 | TRBV7-9 | CASSSLAEDTGELFF
few | - | TRBV6-1 | CASSEAWQRGYTF
- | - | TRBV7-2 | CASSSLAFETQYF
many | - | TRBV20-1 | CSAGRSGASTDTQYF
- | - | TRBV20-1 | CSARQGGSYNEQFF
many | - | TRBV7-6 | CASSSDQGGDNSPLHF
many | TRBD2 | TRBV20-1 | CSASSVLAGGRVVYEQFF
many | - | TRBV4-3 | CANSQDFDSGNIYTQYF
many | TRBD2 | TRBV20-1 | CSALLGGGGSDTQYF
- | - | TRBV29-1 | CSVTATNYGYTF
- | - | TRBV7-2 | CASSLFVGGIETQYF
- | - | TRBV5-1 | CASSVLASYNEQFF
many | TRBD1 | TRBV27 | CASSFRQGDFGGELFF
many | TRBD1 | TRBV5-1 | CASSLGQGKFYGYTF
many | TRBD2 | TRBV7-2 | CASSPGLAAYNEQFF
- | TRBD1 | TRBV5-1 | CASSNPWGTDNEQFF
- | TRBD1 | TRBV6-5 | CASSGPGQKQFF
many | - | TRBV6-5 | CASSYSREFSGYTF
many | TRBD2 | TRBV20-1 | CSARDPSGGLADTQYF
many | TRBD1 | TRBV4-3 | CASSQGRGGGYTF
many | - | TRBV7-9 | CASSLDRAGTSYEQYF
many | - | TRBV3-1 | CASSDGFLTQYF
many | TRBD2 | TRBV7-8 | CASSPTSGGAREQFF
many | - | TRBV4-1 | CASSQDRWGDTQYF